This T cell receptor beta chain was documented in a study of T-cell reconstitution after alpha-beta-depleted transplantation in children (dated by TCRdb to about 2016). Notes on the research overall: Using TCR repertoire profiling, the study followed T-cell immune reconstitution in a quantitative way in children after TCRalphabeta/CD19-depleted allogeneic hematopoietic cell transplantation.

Libraries were constructed by PCR. Sequencing took place on an Illumina HiSeq 2500. To normalize quantification of the TCRbeta repertoire, the TCR libraries were built with molecular barcoding that relied on unique molecular identifiers. The raw public data were reprocessed by TCRdb itself: fastp quality trimming at Q25, MiXCR clonotype calling, in-frame beta chains only. Rows matching on CDR3 protein sequence are summarized as one entry with the most common DNA and genes. A total of 450,000 to 600,000 distinct CDR3 sequences appear in this sample, 30% to 35% of them only once. The top ten clonotypes cover 2% to 3% of the sample. Between the V and J ends, shortened by 4 bases and 10 bases respectively, the junction contains 21 bases. Including cysteine and phenylalanine, the CDR3 has 15 amino acids. CDR3 DNA is the only sequence kept; it has 45 bases, read in frame from the first base. CDR1 and CDR2, per the germline V gene, are SGHTA and FQGNSA.

About this clonotype: This clone's antigen is unknown. Per-base qualities were not stored, and no clone one base away is much larger.

The chain employs TRBV7-2 and TRBJ2-3; the D region possibly corresponds to TRBD1 (6 bases align). This TCR was sampled from a human donor who donated a stem cell graft to a child with aplastic anemia. The source was PBMCs from the stem cell graft donor, collected from the stem cell graft. The CDR3 is CASSYNNQGFGAQYF. The DNA is as follows: TGTGCCAGCAGCTACAATAATCAGGGGTTCGGGGCGCAGTATTTT.